This record looks at one TCR beta chain sequence and its context. Its antigen remains unidentified. V dropped 3 bases and J dropped 1 base, with 6 bases sitting between them. The CDR3 contains 14 residues. Per the germline V gene, CDR1 is LNHNV and CDR2 is YYDKDF (reference sequence). The record originates from a study of T cell responses to AZD1222 COVID-19 vaccine. Study results and limitations: Repertoires were obtained solely post-peak T cell response. Dominant CD4 TCR responses targeted spike regions 160-218 and 743-854.

The table came from immunoSEQ multiplex PCR; TCRdb's copy has only in-frame clones and leaves some out. This table has fewer than 85,000 clones, under 95% appearing once. The clonotype originates from an adult in good health. The J gene is TRBJ2-2, the V gene TRBV15; a possible D gene is TRBD1 (6 bases). Sample: peripheral blood, taken on day 0 of MenACWY control vaccination. The CDR3 DNA reads as TGTGCCACCAGCAGGACAGGGAACACCGGGGAGCTGTTTTTT. Encoded protein: CATSRTGNTGELFF. Supplemented by reference TRBV15 and TRBJ2-2, the full variable domain reads DAMVIQNPRYQVTQFGKPVTLSCSQTLNHNVMYWYQQKSSQAPKLLFHYYDKDFNNEADTPDNFQSRRPNTSFCFLDIRSPGLGDTAMYLCATSRTGNTGELFFGEGSRLTVL.